The entry below gives a single T cell receptor (beta chain) sequence along with its context. Its antigen remains unidentified. These data are taken from a study of T cell clonotyping in hematopoietic cell transplantation. Clones were read by immunoSEQ multiplex PCR, and TCRdb kept only the in-frame ones, dropping some. The table lists under 9,000 clones, roughly nine tenths of them singletons. Study results and caveats: Recipient TCR diversity dropped after transplant; expanded clonotypes rose from day 30 to 180. Broader posttransplant TCR repertoire diversity was predicted by graft donor and pretransplant recipient Inverse Simpson Index values.

V was clipped by 5 bases and J by 8 bases, with 15 bases between them. Germline V gene data show CDR1 as MNHEY and CDR2 as SVGAGI. The CDR3 sequence is 14 residues long. The material sequenced was peripheral blood mononuclear cells, taken at the time of graft-versus-host disease after allogeneic stem cell transplant. The sequence derives from a male patient aged 60-69 years who had an allogeneic stem cell transplant from a related donor, so the T cells may come from the graft donor. Some clones in this sample may be carry-over from other donors' samples. This chain connects TRBV6-5 to TRBJ1-4, with no clear D. The CDR3 protein is CASSDEGWEEKLFF. The CDR3 bases are TGTGCCAGCAGTGATGAGGGCTGGGAAGAAAAACTGTTTTTT.